This T cell receptor beta chain was recovered during a study of T cells of healthy individuals. TCRdb called the 5' RACE reads again in MiXCR, with one record for every CDR3 protein. The data contain some 100,000 distinct CDR3 sequences, 17% of them singletons. This CDR3 is built from 13 residues. Germline lookup yields CDR1 SGHAT and CDR2 FQNNGV. V was shortened by 2 bases and J by 4 bases, with 7 bases between the two germline ends. Only a few counts were recorded for this clonotype. This receptor was identified in a human donor in good health. The V call is TRBV11-2, the J call TRBJ2-3, with D unresolved. Here the CDR3 reads CASSLLTADTQYF. The DNA of the CDR3 is TGTGCCAGCAGCTTACTGACCGCAGATACGCAGTATTTT.